A selection of T cell receptor beta chains follows, all from one sample in a study of siplizumab effects on memory and regulatory T cells. TCRdb's table, derived via immunoSEQ multiplex PCR, lists solely in-frame clones and lacks some. The sample contains more than 85,000 clones, around 89% of which appear only once. The sample was CD4+ T cells sorted from blood. Receptors originate from a human donor in good health. CDR3s include the opening cysteine and the closing phenylalanine or tryptophan. The order of the fields is D gene, V gene, J gene, clone size, CDR3 protein, CDR3 DNA. A D gene is named only where the DNA matches it firmly. Only some rows state a clone size, as once, few, many or a class for expanded clones.

D: TRBD2; V: TRBV5-4; J: TRBJ2-3; size: once; CDR3: CASSVGLAGFTDTQYF; DNA: TGTGCCAGCAGCGTGGGACTAGCGGGATTTACAGATACGCAGTATTTT
D: TRBD2; V: TRBV7-2; J: TRBJ2-2; size: .; CDR3: CASSRSSGSRGELFF; DNA: TGTGCCAGCAGCAGATCTAGCGGGAGTCGCGGGGAGCTGTTTTTT
D: .; V: TRBV28; J: TRBJ1-5; size: .; CDR3: CASSRAWKPQHF; DNA: TGTGCCAGCAGCCGAGCGTGGAAACCCCAGCATTTT
D: TRBD1; V: TRBV6-6; J: TRBJ2-7; size: .; CDR3: CASADRGSSYEQYF; DNA: TGTGCCAGCGCAGACAGGGGGAGCTCCTACGAGCAGTACTTC
D: .; V: TRBV6-6; J: TRBJ2-3; size: .; CDR3: CASKASTDTQYF; DNA: TGTGCCAGCAAAGCCTCGACAGATACGCAGTATTTT
D: TRBD2; V: TRBV29-1; J: TRBJ2-3; size: .; CDR3: CSVVSSGGVTDTQYF; DNA: TGCAGCGTTGTCTCATCGGGAGGGGTCACAGATACGCAGTATTTT
D: .; V: TRBV27; J: TRBJ2-7; size: .; CDR3: CASSPQGPLYEQYF; DNA: TGTGCCAGCAGTCCACAGGGTCCCCTCTACGAGCAGTACTTC
D: .; V: TRBV18; J: TRBJ1-4; size: .; CDR3: CASSPMGVSEKLFF; DNA: TGTGCCAGCTCACCAATGGGAGTAAGTGAAAAACTGTTTTTT
D: TRBD2; V: TRBV9; J: TRBJ2-1; size: .; CDR3: CASSVSGASPEQFF; DNA: TGTGCCAGCAGCGTAAGCGGGGCGAGTCCTGAGCAGTTCTTC
D: TRBD2; V: TRBV5-1; J: TRBJ2-1; size: .; CDR3: CASSLVAGGPQNEQFF; DNA: TGCGCCAGCAGCTTGGTAGCGGGAGGGCCTCAGAATGAGCAGTTCTTC
D: .; V: TRBV20-1; J: TRBJ2-3; size: .; CDR3: CSARFQDTQYF; DNA: TGCAGTGCTCGTTTTCAAGATACGCAGTATTTT
D: TRBD1; V: TRBV2; J: TRBJ2-7; size: .; CDR3: CASVYGTGKWEQYF; DNA: TGTGCCAGCGTTTACGGGACAGGAAAGTGGGAGCAGTACTTC
D: TRBD1; V: TRBV18; J: TRBJ2-5; size: .; CDR3: CASSPRQGRETQYF; DNA: TGTGCCAGCTCACCTCGACAGGGCCGAGAGACCCAGTACTTC
D: .; V: TRBV29-1; J: TRBJ1-1; size: .; CDR3: CSTRREVNTEAFF; DNA: TGCAGCACCCGGAGGGAGGTGAACACTGAAGCTTTCTTT
D: TRBD1; V: TRBV6-5; J: TRBJ2-7; size: .; CDR3: CASSYRDSSYEQYF; DNA: TGTGCCAGCAGTTACAGGGACAGCTCCTACGAGCAGTACTTC
D: .; V: TRBV30; J: TRBJ2-5; size: .; CDR3: CAWATQETQYF; DNA: TGTGCCTGGGCGACCCAAGAGACCCAGTACTTC
D: .; V: TRBV6-1; J: TRBJ1-5; size: .; CDR3: CASSEETRDQPQHF; DNA: TGTGCCAGCAGTGAAGAAACGAGGGATCAGCCCCAGCATTTT
D: .; V: TRBV7-9; J: TRBJ2-3; size: .; CDR3: CASSLAGTSTDTQYF; DNA: TGTGCCAGCAGCTTGGCGGGAACTAGCACAGATACGCAGTATTTT
D: TRBD1; V: TRBV6-5; J: TRBJ2-3; size: once; CDR3: CASSPGQGFTDTQYF; DNA: TGTGCCAGCAGTCCGGGACAGGGGTTTACAGATACGCAGTATTTT
D: .; V: TRBV5-1; J: TRBJ1-5; size: .; CDR3: CASSLEGLSNQPQHF; DNA: TGCGCCAGCAGCTTGGAGGGGCTGAGCAATCAGCCCCAGCATTTT
D: TRBD2; V: TRBV14; J: TRBJ2-3; size: .; CDR3: CASSHLLAGGLDTQYF; DNA: TGTGCCAGCAGCCACCTACTAGCGGGAGGATTAGATACGCAGTATTTT
D: .; V: TRBV28; J: TRBJ2-7; size: .; CDR3: CASTWGDSYEQYF; DNA: TGTGCCAGCACCTGGGGGGACTCCTACGAGCAGTACTTC
D: .; V: TRBV9; J: TRBJ1-1; size: once; CDR3: CASSVTWELNTEAFF; DNA: TGTGCCAGCAGCGTAACCTGGGAGTTGAACACTGAAGCTTTCTTT
D: .; V: TRBV20-1; J: TRBJ2-7; size: .; CDR3: CSAVLGERQYF; DNA: TGCAGTGCCGTGTTGGGGGAGCGGCAGTACTTC
D: TRBD1; V: TRBV7-8; J: TRBJ1-1; size: .; CDR3: CASSLAEGATEAFF; DNA: TGTGCCAGCAGCTTAGCGGAGGGGGCGACTGAAGCTTTCTTT
D: .; V: TRBV10-3; J: TRBJ2-3; size: .; CDR3: CAISAATDTQYF; DNA: TGTGCCATCAGTGCCGCGACAGATACGCAGTATTTT
D: .; V: TRBV2; J: TRBJ1-1; size: few; CDR3: CASSETRGSTEAFF; DNA: TGTGCCAGCAGCGAAACGAGGGGGTCCACTGAAGCTTTCTTT
D: .; V: TRBV5-1; J: TRBJ1-2; size: .; CDR3: CASSSRQSPNYGYTF; DNA: TGCGCCAGCAGCTCCAGACAGAGCCCTAACTATGGCTACACCTTC
D: .; V: TRBV19; J: TRBJ1-5; size: .; CDR3: CASSPQPAVNQPQHF; DNA: TGTGCCAGTAGTCCACAACCGGCAGTCAATCAGCCCCAGCATTTT
D: .; V: TRBV28; J: TRBJ1-2; size: .; CDR3: CASTGPVIGYTF; DNA: TGTGCCAGCACAGGCCCGGTCATAGGCTACACCTTC
D: TRBD2; V: TRBV5-4; J: TRBJ2-7; size: .; CDR3: CASSPGGAGVYEQYF; DNA: TGTGCCAGCAGCCCCGGGGGAGCGGGAGTCTACGAGCAGTACTTC
D: .; V: TRBV5-6; J: TRBJ1-2; size: once; CDR3: CASSETLWGGYTF; DNA: TGTGCCAGCAGCGAGACCCTCTGGGGTGGCTACACCTTC
D: TRBD1; V: TRBV18; J: TRBJ2-2; size: .; CDR3: CASSRDNLNRGLRGTGELFF; DNA: TGTGCCAGCTCACGGGACAACCTTAACAGGGGGCTGCGTGGCACCGGGGAGCTGTTTTTT
D: .; V: TRBV7-2; J: TRBJ2-1; size: .; CDR3: CASSLLRGSEQFF; DNA: TGTGCCAGCAGCCTATTGAGGGGAAGTGAGCAGTTCTTC
D: TRBD2; V: TRBV7-9; J: TRBJ2-1; size: .; CDR3: CASSPRTSGYEQFF; DNA: TGTGCCAGCAGCCCGCGGACTAGCGGGTATGAGCAGTTCTTC
D: .; V: TRBV7-9; J: TRBJ2-3; size: once; CDR3: CASSLFGGTLLLTQYF; DNA: TGTGCCAGCAGCTTATTTGGCGGGACCCTGCTCCTTACGCAGTATTTT
D: .; V: TRBV11-2; J: TRBJ1-3; size: .; CDR3: CASSLSGSNTIYF; DNA: TGTGCCAGCAGCTTGTCTGGGTCAAACACCATATATTTT
D: .; V: TRBV9; J: TRBJ2-1; size: .; CDR3: CASSVGEIWEGVYNEQFF; DNA: TGTGCCAGCAGCGTAGGGGAGATTTGGGAGGGGGTATACAATGAGCAGTTCTTC
D: .; V: TRBV7-9; J: TRBJ2-7; size: .; CDR3: CASSLAVGEQYF; DNA: TGTGCCAGCAGCTTAGCCGTCGGGGAGCAGTACTTC
D: TRBD2; V: TRBV4-2; J: TRBJ2-3; size: .; CDR3: CASSLSGLTDTQYF; DNA: TGTGCCAGCAGCCTTAGCGGGCTTACAGATACGCAGTATTTT
D: TRBD2; V: TRBV10-1; J: TRBJ2-1; size: once; CDR3: CASSLAGGRGNEQFF; DNA: TGCGCCAGCAGCCTAGCGGGAGGGCGAGGCAATGAGCAGTTCTTC
D: .; V: TRBV6-5; J: TRBJ1-5; size: .; CDR3: CASSYSRNNQPQHF; DNA: TGTGCCAGCAGTTACTCCCGGAACAATCAGCCCCAGCATTTT
D: .; V: TRBV2; J: TRBJ1-1; size: .; CDR3: CASMPPSVAEAFF; DNA: TGTGCCAGCATGCCCCCGTCCGTAGCTGAAGCTTTCTTT
D: .; V: TRBV4-2; J: TRBJ2-3; size: .; CDR3: CASSHYFRQDAWSQRTDTQYF; DNA: TGTGCCAGCAGCCATTACTTCAGACAGGATGCATGGAGCCAGCGCACAGATACGCAGTATTTT
D: .; V: TRBV5-1; J: TRBJ1-2; size: .; CDR3: CASSTNSLAKGYTF; DNA: TGCGCCAGCAGCACTAACAGCCTCGCTAAGGGCTACACCTTC
D: .; V: TRBV7-9; J: TRBJ1-4; size: .; CDR3: CASSPLFFGGNNEKLFF; DNA: TGTGCCAGCAGCCCCCTTTTTTTCGGGGGGAATAATGAAAAACTGTTTTTT
D: .; V: TRBV6-1; J: TRBJ1-5; size: .; CDR3: CASSEMRGGQPQHF; DNA: TGTGCCAGCAGTGAAATGCGGGGTGGGCAGCCCCAGCATTTT
D: .; V: TRBV10-3; J: TRBJ1-2; size: .; CDR3: CAISEEGQPFYGYTF; DNA: TGTGCCATCAGTGAGGAGGGACAACCGTTCTATGGCTACACCTTC
D: TRBD2; V: TRBV4-2; J: TRBJ2-3; size: .; CDR3: CASSQVGGGGSTDTQYF; DNA: TGTGCCAGCAGCCAAGTCGGTGGGGGGGGAAGCACAGATACGCAGTATTTT